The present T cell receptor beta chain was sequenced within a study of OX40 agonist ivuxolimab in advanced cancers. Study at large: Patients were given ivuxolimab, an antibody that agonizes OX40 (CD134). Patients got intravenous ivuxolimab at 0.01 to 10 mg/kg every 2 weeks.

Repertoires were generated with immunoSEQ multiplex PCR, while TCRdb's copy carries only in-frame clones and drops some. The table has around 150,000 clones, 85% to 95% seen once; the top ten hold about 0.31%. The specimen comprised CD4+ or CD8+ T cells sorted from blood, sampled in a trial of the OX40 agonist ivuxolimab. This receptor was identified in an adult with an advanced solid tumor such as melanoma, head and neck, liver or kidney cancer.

The CDR3, as DNA: TGTGCCAGCAGCCGGACAGGGGGGGGAGAGACCCAGTACTTC. This encodes CASSRTGGGETQYF. V usage is TRBV14 and J usage is TRBJ2-5, with 10 bases aligning to TRBD1. The trim removed 4 bases at V and 4 bases at J, leaving 3 bases unmatched. This CDR3 has 14 residues. The V gene's germline CDR1 is SGHDN and CDR2 FVKESK. The complete variable domain, with remaining parts taken from reference TRBV14 and TRBJ2-5, reads EAGVTQFPSHSVIEKGQTVTLRCDPISGHDNLYWYRRVMGKEIKFLLHFVKESKQDESGMPNNRFLAERTGGTYSTLKVQPAELEDSGVYFCASSRTGGGETQYFGPGTRLLVL.